The entry below describes one TCR beta chain. Profiling relied on immunoSEQ multiplex PCR, and the TCRdb table lists in-frame clones only, not all of them. The sample consists of about 370,000 clones, 70% to 90% of them appearing once. CDR3 length: 13 residues. Looked up from germline, CDR1 is SGHKS and CDR2 is YYEKEE (reference sequence). V was pared by 4 bases and J by 2 bases, with 9 bases between. The Seattle patients joined while their infection was active and were tracked longitudinally afterward. The source of the sample is a study of blood T cell repertoires in COVID-19. As for the study in general: Samples of COVID-19 (acute and convalescent) were obtained from the United States, Italy and Spain. Sources were T cells, B-cell-depleted T cells, or PBMCs; the material itself was cDNA or gDNA.

The sequence was collected from a woman between 25 and 40 years old with COVID-19, enrolled during active disease. The V and J genes are TRBV5-5 and TRBJ2-5, with D possibly matching TRBD2 (5 bases). Sequences were obtained from peripheral blood. The CDR3 is CASSGELQETQYF. The CDR3 nucleotides are TGTGCCAGCAGCGGGGAGTTACAAGAGACCCAGTACTTC.